The 10 T cell receptor beta chains below all came from one sample that was sequenced in a study of cytomegalovirus exposure and HLA in healthy donors. This PCR relied on a set of 60 Vbeta primers and 13 Jbeta primers. Produced via immunoSEQ multiplex PCR; TCRdb's table is partial and in-frame only. With approximately 170,000 clones in the sample, the ten largest clones hold approximately 0.8%. Sequencing was performed on PBMCs. All receptors derive from a woman under 30 in good health and CMV-seropositive.

The rearrangement uses TRBV6-5 and TRBJ2-3; TRBD2 matches 7 bases. Per germline, CDR1 MNHEY and CDR2 SVGAGI. Trimming cost V 8 bases and J 4 bases; bases outside gene matches: 6. The CDR3 runs to 13 residues. In DNA form, the CDR3 reads TGTGCCAGCTGGGGGGGAGGAGCAGATACGCAGTATTTT. It specifies CASWGGGADTQYF.

The J gene is TRBJ2-6, the V gene TRBV4-2; 9 bases match TRBD2. V was clipped by 4 bases and J by 0 bases; unmatched bases: 4. CDR1 LGHNA and CDR2 YNFKEQ come from the germline V gene. The CDR3 spans 17 residues. The CDR3 DNA sequence: TGTGCCAGCAGCCGGATAGCGGGAGACTCTGGGGCCAACGTCCTGACTTTC. This sequence encodes CASSRIAGDSGANVLTF.

The chain is built from TRBV6-5 and TRBJ2-2, with 7 bases fitting TRBD2. V lost 3 bases and J lost 6; bases outside the gene matches: 10. The CDR3 is made up of 16 amino acids. In germline, CDR1 is MNHEY, CDR2 SVGAGI. The CDR3 loop reads CASSYSTSFEAGELFF. The CDR3 DNA reads as TGTGCCAGCAGTTATTCGACTAGCTTCGAGGCCGGGGAGCTGTTTTTT.

The V gene is TRBV11-3, the J gene TRBJ1-3; D is possibly TRBD1 (6 bases). Germline V gene sequence: CDR1 SGHNT, CDR2 YENEEA. V was cut by 3 bases and J by 0 bases, with 12 bases left in between. There are 16 residues in the CDR3. The CDR3 protein is CASSFGDTSSGNTIYF. The CDR3 DNA reads TGTGCCAGCAGCTTCGGGGACACAAGCTCTGGAAACACCATATATTTT.

J is TRBJ2-7 and V is TRBV5-5; 9 positions match TRBD1. This CDR3 contains 15 residues. Trimming removed 2 bases from V and 2 bases from J; junction bases left unmatched: 5. Germline CDR1 reads SGHKS; CDR2 reads YYEKEE (reference sequence). This CDR3 is CASSFEQGAPYEQYF. The CDR3 DNA sequence: TGTGCCAGCAGCTTTGAACAGGGGGCCCCCTACGAGCAGTACTTC.

V gene TRBV5-6 combines with J gene TRBJ2-1; 9 nucleotides line up with TRBD1. Germline CDR1 SGHDT, CDR2 YYEEEE. The CDR3 spans 15 residues. V gave up 3 bases and J gave up 6 bases; unmatched junction bases: 7. DNA of the CDR3: TGTGCCAGCAGCTCCCGGGACAGGGCGGTCAATGAGCAGTTCTTC. It translates to CASSSRDRAVNEQFF.

This chain uses TRBV5-1 with TRBJ2-3, with 10 bases identical to TRBD2. The CDR3 consists of 15 residues. Germline CDR1 is SGHRS and CDR2 is YFSETQ. The junction had 1 base not matched to a gene; V was cut back by 2 bases and J by 1 base. CDR3 DNA sequence: TGCGCCAGCAGCTTAACTAGCGGGGGCACAGATACGCAGTATTTT. Translation gives CASSLTSGGTDTQYF.

This rearrangement joins TRBV10-2 to TRBJ2-5, with D possibly matching TRBD2 (5 bases). V lost 3 bases to trimming and J lost 0 bases, with 8 bases between them. The germline V gene encodes CDR1 WSHSY and CDR2 SAAADI. The CDR3 sequence is 14 residues long. CDR3 residues: CASSDERYQETQYF. The CDR3 coding sequence is TGCGCCAGCAGTGATGAGCGGTACCAAGAGACCCAGTACTTC.

V usage is TRBV15 and J usage is TRBJ2-3, with D perhaps matching TRBD1 (5 bases). The CDR3 is 14 residues long. V was pared by 0 bases and J by 2 bases, with 6 bases between. From germline, CDR1 is LNHNV and CDR2 YYDKDF (reference sequence). DNA for the CDR3: TGTGCCACCAGCAGAGATGGGGCCACAGATACGCAGTATTTT. It specifies CATSRDGATDTQYF.

As DNA, the CDR3 is TGTGCCAGCAGTTCTGGAGCGTATCAGCCCCAGCATTTT. Protein product: CASSSGAYQPQHF. The genes are TRBV6-6 and TRBJ1-5; unclear D gene. The germline V and J ends were trimmed by 4 bases and 5 bases, with 9 bases remaining between them. CDR3 length equals 13 residues. The V gene's germline CDR1 is MNHNY and CDR2 SVGAGI (reference sequence).